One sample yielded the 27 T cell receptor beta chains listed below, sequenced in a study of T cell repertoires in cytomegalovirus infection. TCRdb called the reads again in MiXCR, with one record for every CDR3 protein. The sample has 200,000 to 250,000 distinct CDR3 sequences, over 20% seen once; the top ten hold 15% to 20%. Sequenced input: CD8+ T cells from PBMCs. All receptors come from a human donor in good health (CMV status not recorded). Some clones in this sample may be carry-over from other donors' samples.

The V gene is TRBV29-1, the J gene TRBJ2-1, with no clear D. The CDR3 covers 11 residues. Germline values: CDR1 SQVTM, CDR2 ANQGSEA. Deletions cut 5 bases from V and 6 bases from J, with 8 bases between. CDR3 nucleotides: TGCAGCGTTCATAGGGCCAATGAGCAGTTCTTC. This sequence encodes CSVHRANEQFF.

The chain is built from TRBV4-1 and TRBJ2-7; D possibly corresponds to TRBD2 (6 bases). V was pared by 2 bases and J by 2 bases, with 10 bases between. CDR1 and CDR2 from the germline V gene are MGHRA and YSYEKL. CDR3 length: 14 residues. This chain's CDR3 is CASSQKGGTYEQYF. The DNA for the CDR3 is TGCGCCAGCAGCCAAAAAGGCGGGACCTACGAGCAGTACTTC.

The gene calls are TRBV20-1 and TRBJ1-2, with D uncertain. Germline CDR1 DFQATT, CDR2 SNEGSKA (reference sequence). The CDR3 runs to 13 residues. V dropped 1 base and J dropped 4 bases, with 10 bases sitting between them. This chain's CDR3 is CSARGAEPYGYTF. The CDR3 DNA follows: TGCAGTGCTAGAGGGGCCGAACCCTATGGCTACACCTTC.

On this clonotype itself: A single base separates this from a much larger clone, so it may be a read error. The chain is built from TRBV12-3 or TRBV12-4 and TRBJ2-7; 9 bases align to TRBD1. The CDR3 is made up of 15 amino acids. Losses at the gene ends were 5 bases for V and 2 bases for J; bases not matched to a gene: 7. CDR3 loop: CASSGQGQGTYEQYF. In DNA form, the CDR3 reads TGTGCCAGCAGTGGCCAGGGACAGGGCACCTACGAGCAGTACTTC.

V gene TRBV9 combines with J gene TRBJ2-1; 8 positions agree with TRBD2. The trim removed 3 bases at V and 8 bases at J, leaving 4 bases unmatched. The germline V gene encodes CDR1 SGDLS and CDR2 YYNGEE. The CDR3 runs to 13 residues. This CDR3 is CASSGSGVDEQFF. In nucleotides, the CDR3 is TGTGCCAGCAGCGGTAGCGGGGTCGATGAGCAGTTCTTC. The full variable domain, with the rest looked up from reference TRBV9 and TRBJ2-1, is DSGVTQTPKHLITATGQRVTLRCSPRSGDLSVYWYQQSLDQGLQFLIQYYNGEERAKGNILERFSAQQFPDLHSELNLSSLELGDSALYFCASSGSGVDEQFFGPGTRLTVL.

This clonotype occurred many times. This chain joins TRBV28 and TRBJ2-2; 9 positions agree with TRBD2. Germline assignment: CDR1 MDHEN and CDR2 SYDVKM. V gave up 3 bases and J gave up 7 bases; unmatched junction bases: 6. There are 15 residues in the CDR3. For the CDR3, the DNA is TGTGCCAGCAGTTTCGCGCGGGGGGGAGTCGGGGAGCTGTTTTTT. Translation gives CASSFARGGVGELFF.

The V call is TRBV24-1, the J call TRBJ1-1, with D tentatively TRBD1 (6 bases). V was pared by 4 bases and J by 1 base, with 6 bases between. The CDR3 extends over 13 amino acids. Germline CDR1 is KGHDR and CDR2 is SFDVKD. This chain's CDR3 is CATSEGQNTEAFF. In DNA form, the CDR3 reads TGTGCCACCAGTGAGGGACAGAACACTGAAGCTTTCTTT.

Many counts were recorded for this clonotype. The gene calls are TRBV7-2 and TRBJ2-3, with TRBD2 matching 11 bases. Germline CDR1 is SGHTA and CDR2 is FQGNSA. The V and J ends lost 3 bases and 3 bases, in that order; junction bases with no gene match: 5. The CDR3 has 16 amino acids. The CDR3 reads CASSFSGTSGTDTQYF. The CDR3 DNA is TGTGCCAGCAGCTTTTCCGGGACTAGCGGAACAGATACGCAGTATTTT.

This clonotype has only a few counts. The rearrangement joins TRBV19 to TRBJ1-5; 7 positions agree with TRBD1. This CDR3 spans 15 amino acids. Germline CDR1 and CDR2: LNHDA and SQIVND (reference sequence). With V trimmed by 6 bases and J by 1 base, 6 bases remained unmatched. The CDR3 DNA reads TGTGCCAGTAGATGGGGGACAGCAAGCAATCAGCCCCAGCATTTT. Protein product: CASRWGTASNQPQHF.

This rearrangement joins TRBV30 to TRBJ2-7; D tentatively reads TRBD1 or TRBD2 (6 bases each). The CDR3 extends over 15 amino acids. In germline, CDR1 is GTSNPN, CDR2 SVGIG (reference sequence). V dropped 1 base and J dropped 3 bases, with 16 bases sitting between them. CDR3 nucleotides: TGTGCCTGGAGTGCACCGACGAGGGGGGACTACGAGCAGTACTTC. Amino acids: CAWSAPTRGDYEQYF.

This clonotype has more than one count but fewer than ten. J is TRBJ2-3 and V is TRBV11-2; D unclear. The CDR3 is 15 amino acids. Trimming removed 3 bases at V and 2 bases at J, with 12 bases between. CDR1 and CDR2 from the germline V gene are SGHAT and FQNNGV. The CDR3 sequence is CASSFGSGPTDTQYF. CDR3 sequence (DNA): TGTGCCAGCAGCTTCGGATCCGGACCCACAGATACGCAGTATTTT. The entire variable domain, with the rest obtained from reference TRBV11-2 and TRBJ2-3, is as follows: EAGVAQSPRYKIIEKRQSVAFWCNPISGHATLYWYQQILGQGPKLLIQFQNNGVVDDSQLPKDRFSAERLKGVDSTLKIQPAKLEDSAVYLCASSFGSGPTDTQYFGPGTRLTVL.

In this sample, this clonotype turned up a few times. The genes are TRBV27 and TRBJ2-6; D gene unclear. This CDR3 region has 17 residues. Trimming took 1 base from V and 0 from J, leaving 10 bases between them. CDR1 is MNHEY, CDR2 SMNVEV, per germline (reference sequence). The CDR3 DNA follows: TGTGCCAGCAGTTTATTGGGCCCTGACTCTGGGGCCAACGTCCTGACTTTC. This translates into CASSLLGPDSGANVLTF.

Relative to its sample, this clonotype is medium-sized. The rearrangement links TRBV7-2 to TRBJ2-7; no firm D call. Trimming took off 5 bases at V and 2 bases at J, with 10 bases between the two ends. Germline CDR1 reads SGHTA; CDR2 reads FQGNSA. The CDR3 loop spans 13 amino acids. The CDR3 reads CASSADGTYEQYF. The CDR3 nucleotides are TGTGCCAGCAGCGCGGACGGAACCTACGAGCAGTACTTC.

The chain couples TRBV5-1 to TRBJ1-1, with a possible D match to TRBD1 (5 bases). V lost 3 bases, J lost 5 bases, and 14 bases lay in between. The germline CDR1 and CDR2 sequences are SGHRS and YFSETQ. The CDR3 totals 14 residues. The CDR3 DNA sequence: TGCGCCAGCAGCTACGGGGACCAAGGGACTGAAGCTTTCTTT. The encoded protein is CASSYGDQGTEAFF.

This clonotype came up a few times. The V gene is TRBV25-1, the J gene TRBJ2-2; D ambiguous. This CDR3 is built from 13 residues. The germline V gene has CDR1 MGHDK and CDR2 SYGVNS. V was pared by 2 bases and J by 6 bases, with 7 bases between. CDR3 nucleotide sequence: TGTGCCAGCAGTGAAAGTCGGGCCGGGGAGCTGTTTTTT. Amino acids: CASSESRAGELFF.

CDR3 region: CSAYGGLSNYGYTF. In nucleotides, the CDR3 is TGCAGTGCGTACGGCGGCTTATCTAACTATGGCTACACCTTC. The V gene is TRBV20-1, the J gene TRBJ1-2; D remains ambiguous. Germline loops: CDR1 DFQATT, CDR2 SNEGSKA (reference sequence). The CDR3 extends over 14 amino acids. V lost 6 bases to trimming and J lost 0 bases, with 14 bases between them.

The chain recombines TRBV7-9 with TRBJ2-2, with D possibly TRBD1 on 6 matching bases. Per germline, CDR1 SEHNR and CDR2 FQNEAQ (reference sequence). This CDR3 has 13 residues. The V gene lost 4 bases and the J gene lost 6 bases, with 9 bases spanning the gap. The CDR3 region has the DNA TGTGCCAGCAGCTATCGACAGGCCGGGGAGCTGTTTTTT. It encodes CASSYRQAGELFF.

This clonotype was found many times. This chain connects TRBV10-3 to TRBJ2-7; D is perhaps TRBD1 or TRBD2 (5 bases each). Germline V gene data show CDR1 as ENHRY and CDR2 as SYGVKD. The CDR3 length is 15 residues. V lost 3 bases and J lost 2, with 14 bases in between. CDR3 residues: CAISEFSGPTYEQYF. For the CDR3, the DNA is TGTGCCATCAGTGAATTTTCGGGACCCACCTACGAGCAGTACTTC.

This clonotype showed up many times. The CDR3 DNA is TGTGCCAGCAGCGCCGGAGGGGGGACCACTGAAGCTTTCTTT. Protein product: CASSAGGGTTEAFF. V gene TRBV9 combines with J gene TRBJ1-1, with D maybe TRBD1 (6 bases). Germline CDR1 is SGDLS and CDR2 is YYNGEE. The CDR3 extends over 14 amino acids. V lost 3 bases and J lost 4, with 13 bases in between.

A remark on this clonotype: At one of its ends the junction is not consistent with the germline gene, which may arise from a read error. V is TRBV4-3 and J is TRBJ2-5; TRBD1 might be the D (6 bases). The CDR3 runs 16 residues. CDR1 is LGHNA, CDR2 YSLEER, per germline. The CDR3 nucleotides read TGCGCCAGCAGTCAAGCGGACAGCCTGTACCAAGAGACCCAGTACTTC. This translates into CASSQADSLYQETQYF.

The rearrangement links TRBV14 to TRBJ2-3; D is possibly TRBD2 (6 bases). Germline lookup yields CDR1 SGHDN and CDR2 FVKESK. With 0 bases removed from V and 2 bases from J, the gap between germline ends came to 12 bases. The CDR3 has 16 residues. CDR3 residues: CASSQDGDWYTDTQYF. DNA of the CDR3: TGTGCCAGCAGCCAAGATGGGGACTGGTACACAGATACGCAGTATTTT.

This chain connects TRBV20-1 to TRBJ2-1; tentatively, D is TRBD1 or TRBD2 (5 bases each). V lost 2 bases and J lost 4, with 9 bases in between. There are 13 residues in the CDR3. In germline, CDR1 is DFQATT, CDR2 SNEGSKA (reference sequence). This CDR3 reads CSARRGDYNEQFF. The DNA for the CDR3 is TGCAGTGCTAGAAGAGGGGATTACAATGAGCAGTTCTTC.

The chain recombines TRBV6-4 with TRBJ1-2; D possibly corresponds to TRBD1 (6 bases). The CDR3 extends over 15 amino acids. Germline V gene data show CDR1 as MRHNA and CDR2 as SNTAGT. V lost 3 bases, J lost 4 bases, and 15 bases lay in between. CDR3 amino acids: CASSESRTAVYGYTF. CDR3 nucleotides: TGTGCCAGCAGTGAAAGCAGGACAGCGGTCTATGGCTACACCTTC.

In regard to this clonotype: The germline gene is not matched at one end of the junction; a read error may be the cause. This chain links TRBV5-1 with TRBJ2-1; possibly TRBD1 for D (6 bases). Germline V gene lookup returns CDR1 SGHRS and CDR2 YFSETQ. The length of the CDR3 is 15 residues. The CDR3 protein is CASSSLDSSYIEQFF. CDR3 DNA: TGCGCCAGCAGTTCTCTGGACAGCTCCTACATTGAGCAGTTCTTC.

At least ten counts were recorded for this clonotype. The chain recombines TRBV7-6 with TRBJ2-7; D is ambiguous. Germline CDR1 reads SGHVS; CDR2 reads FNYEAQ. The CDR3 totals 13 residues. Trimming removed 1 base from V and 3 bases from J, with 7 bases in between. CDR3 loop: CASSLELNYEQYF. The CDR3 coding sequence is TGTGCCAGCAGCTTAGAGTTAAACTACGAGCAGTACTTC. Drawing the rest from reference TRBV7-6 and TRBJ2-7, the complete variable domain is GAGVSQSPRYKVTKRGQDVALRCDPISGHVSLYWYRQALGQGPEFLTYFNYEAQQDKSGLPNDRFSAERPEGSISTLTIQRTEQRDSAMYRCASSLELNYEQYFGPGTRLTVT.

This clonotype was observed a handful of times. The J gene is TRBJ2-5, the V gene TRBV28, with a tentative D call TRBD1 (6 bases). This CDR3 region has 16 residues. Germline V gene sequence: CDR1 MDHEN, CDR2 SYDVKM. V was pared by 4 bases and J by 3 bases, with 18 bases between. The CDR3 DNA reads TGTGCCAGCAGTTCACAACAGGGTCGGGTGGAAGAGACCCAGTACTTC. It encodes CASSSQQGRVEETQYF.

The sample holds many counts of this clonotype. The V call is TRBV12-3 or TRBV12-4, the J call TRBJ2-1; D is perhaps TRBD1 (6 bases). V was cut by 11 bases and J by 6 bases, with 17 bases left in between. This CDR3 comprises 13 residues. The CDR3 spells CAVVKGEINEQFF. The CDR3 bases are TGTGCCGTGGTAAAGGGGGAAATCAATGAGCAGTTCTTC.